This T cell receptor (beta chain) was observed in a study of CD8+ T cells in alopecia areata. As for this clone: Its target is not known.

Germline loops: CDR1 SEHNR, CDR2 FQNEAQ (reference sequence). The CDR3 contains 13 residues. Between the trimmed V and J ends, which lost 1 base and 6 bases, there was a span of 10 bases. Following extraction, RNA underwent reverse transcription to cDNA, which served as the sequencing template. Using immunoSEQ multiplex PCR, the repertoire was profiled, and TCRdb retains in-frame clones only, with some absent. The repertoire includes 140,000 or so clones, 62% of them detected once, and 36% sits in the top ten. Using a FACSAria, the CD4+ and CD8+ T cells were sorted from the PBMCs. Findings and limits, study-wide: Sequences from scalp samples also cover resident alphabeta T cells of normal skin. Mice gave a clearer picture of TCR sharing than patients did, possibly for HLA-related reasons.

Material: CD8+ T cells sorted from blood. The J gene is TRBJ2-7, the V gene TRBV7-9; D uncertain. The TCR sequence derives from a human donor in good health. The CDR3 is CASSLGSPPEQYF. For the CDR3, the DNA is TGTGCCAGCAGCTTAGGGTCCCCTCCCGAGCAGTACTTC.